Listed here is a single T cell receptor (beta chain). As yet, its antigen is unknown. These data belong to a study of T cell clones after liver transplantation. Study summary: In this trial, immunosuppression withdrawal was attempted within 2 years of liver transplant. Third-party-reactive TCRbeta sequences from pre-transplant mixed lymphocyte reactions served as antigen-independent comparators.

Profiled with immunoSEQ multiplex PCR; TCRdb holds only in-frame clones, not every one. The sample lists around 76,000 clones; 80% were seen once. Study-wide points: Graft donor-reactive T cells possibly entered the graft instead of undergoing deletion.

The material sequenced was CD4+ T cells from blood, taken 12 months after liver transplant. This receptor was taken from a human patient who received a liver transplant. The graft donor may have contributed some T cells.

CDR3 residues: CASSVSGGYSYNEQFF. DNA of the CDR3: TGTGCCAGCAGCGTCAGCGGGGGCTACTCCTACAATGAGCAGTTCTTC. The chain couples TRBV28 to TRBJ2-1; 8 nucleotides agree with TRBD2. The junction had 7 bases not matched to a gene; V was cut back by 6 bases and J by 0 bases. The CDR3 extends over 16 amino acids. The V gene's germline CDR1 is MDHEN and CDR2 SYDVKM.